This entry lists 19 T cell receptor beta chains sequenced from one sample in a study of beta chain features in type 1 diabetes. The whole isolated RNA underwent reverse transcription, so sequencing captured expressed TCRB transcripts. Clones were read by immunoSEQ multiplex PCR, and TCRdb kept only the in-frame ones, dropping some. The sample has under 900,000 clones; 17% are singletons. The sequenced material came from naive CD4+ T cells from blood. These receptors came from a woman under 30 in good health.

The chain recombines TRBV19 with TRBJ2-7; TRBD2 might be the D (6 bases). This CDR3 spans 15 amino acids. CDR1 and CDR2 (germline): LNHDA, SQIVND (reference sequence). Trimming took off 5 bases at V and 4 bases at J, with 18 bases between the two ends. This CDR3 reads CASSLDGAGRYEQYF. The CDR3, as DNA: TGTGCCAGTAGTCTTGATGGGGCAGGGAGGTACGAGCAGTACTTC.

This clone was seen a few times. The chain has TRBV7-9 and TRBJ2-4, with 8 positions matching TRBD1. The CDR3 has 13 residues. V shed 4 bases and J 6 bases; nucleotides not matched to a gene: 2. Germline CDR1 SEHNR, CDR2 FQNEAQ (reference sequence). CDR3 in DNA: TGTGCCAGCAGCTCGGACAGGGCAAACATTCAGTACTTC. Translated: CASSSDRANIQYF.

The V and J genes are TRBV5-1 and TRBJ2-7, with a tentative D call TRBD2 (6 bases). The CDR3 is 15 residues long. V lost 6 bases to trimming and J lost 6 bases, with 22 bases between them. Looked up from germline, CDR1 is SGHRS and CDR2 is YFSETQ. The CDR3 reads CASTPIIGQEGEQYF. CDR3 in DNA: TGCGCCAGCACCCCAATTATAGGCCAGGAGGGCGAGCAGTACTTC.

For the CDR3, the DNA is TGTGCCACCCCAACGCGGGAGGGCGGGTGTGAGCAGTACTTC. Translating gives CATPTREGGCEQYF. This chain connects TRBV19 to TRBJ2-7; 9 bases are shared with TRBD2. V shed 10 bases and J 7 bases; nucleotides not matched to a gene: 14. CDR3 length: 14 residues. Per the germline V gene, CDR1 is LNHDA and CDR2 is SQIVND (reference sequence).

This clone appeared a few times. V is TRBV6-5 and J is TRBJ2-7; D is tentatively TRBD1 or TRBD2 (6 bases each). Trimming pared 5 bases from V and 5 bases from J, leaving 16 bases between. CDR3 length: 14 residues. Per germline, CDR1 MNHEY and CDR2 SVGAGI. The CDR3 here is CASSPFMRGDEQYF. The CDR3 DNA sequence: TGTGCCAGCAGTCCCTTCATGAGGGGGGACGAGCAGTACTTC.

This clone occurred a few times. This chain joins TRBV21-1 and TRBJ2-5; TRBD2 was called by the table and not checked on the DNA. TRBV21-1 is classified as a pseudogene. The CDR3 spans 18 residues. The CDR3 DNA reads TGTGCCAGCAGCAAAGCGCTTTTGCGGGAGGGCCTTGGGGAGACCCAGTACTTC. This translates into CASSKALLREGLGETQYF.

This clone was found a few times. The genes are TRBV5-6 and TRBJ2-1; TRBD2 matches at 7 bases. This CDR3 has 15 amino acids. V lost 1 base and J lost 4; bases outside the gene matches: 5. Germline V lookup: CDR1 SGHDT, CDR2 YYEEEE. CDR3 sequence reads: CASSLWLAEYNEQFF. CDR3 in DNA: TGTGCCAGCAGCTTGTGGCTAGCGGAATACAATGAGCAGTTCTTC.

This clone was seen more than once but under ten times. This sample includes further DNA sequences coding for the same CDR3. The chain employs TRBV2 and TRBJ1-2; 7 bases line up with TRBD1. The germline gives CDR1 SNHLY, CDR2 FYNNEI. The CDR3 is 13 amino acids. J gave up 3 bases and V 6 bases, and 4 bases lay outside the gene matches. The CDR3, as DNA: TGTGCCAGCAGCCGGGACAGCTACTATGGCTACACCTTC. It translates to CASSRDSYYGYTF.

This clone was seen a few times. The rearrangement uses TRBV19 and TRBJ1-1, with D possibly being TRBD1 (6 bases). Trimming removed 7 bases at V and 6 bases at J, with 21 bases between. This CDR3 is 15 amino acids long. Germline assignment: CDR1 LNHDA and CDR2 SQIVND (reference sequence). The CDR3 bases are TGTGCCAGTATCCCTCAGGGGATAGCTCGTGCTGAAGCTTTCTTT. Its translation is CASIPQGIARAEAFF.

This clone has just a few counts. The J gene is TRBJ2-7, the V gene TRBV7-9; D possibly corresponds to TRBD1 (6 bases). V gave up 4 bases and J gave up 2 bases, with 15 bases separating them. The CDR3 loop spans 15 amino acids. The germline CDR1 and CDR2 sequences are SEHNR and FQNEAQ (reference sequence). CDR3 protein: CASSSTTGIAYEQYF. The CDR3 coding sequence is TGTGCCAGCAGCTCCACGACAGGAATCGCCTACGAGCAGTACTTC.

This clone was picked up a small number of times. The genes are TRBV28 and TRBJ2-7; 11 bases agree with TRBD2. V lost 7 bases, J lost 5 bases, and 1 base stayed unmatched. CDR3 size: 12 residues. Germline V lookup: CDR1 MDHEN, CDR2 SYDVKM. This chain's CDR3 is CASKGLADEQYF. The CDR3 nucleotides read TGTGCCAGCAAGGGACTAGCGGACGAGCAGTACTTC. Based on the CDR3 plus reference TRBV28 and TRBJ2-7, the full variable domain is DVKVTQSSRYLVKRTGEKVFLECVQDMDHENMFWYRQDPGLGLRLIYFSYDVKMKEKGDIPEGYSVSREKKERFSLILESASTNQTSMYLCASKGLADEQYFGPGTRLTVT.

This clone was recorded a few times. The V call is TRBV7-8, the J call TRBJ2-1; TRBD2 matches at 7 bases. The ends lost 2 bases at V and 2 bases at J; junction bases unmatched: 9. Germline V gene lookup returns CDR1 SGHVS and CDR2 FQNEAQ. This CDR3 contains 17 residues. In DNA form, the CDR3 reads TGTGCCAGCAGCTTAACGGGGGGAGGGTGGACCTACAATGAGCAGTTCTTC. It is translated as CASSLTGGGWTYNEQFF.

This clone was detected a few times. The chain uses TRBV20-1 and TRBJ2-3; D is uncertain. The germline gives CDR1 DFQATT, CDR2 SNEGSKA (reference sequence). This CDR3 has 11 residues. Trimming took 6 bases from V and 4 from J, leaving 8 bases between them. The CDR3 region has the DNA TGCAGTGCCTGGCGCGCAGATACGCAGTATTTT. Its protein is CSAWRADTQYF.

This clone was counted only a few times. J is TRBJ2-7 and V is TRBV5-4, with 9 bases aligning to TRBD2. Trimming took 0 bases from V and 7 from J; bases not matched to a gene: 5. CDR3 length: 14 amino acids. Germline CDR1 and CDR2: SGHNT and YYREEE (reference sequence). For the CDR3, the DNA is TGTGCCAGCAGCTTGGTTAGCGGGAGTGGTGAGCAGTACTTC. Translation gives CASSLVSGSGEQYF.

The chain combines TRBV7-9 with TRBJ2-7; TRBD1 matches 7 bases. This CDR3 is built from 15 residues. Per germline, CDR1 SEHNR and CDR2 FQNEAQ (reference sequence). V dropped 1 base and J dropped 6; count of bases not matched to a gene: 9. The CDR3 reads CASSLGRVGGTEQYF. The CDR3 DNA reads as TGTGCCAGCAGCTTAGGTAGGGTAGGGGGCACCGAGCAGTACTTC.

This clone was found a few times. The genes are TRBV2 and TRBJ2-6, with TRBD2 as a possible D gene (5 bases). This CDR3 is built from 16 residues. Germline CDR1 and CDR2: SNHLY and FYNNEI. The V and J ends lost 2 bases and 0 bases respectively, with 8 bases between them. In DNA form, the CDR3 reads TGTGCCAGCAGTGAATTACGGGGCTCTGGGGCCAACGTCCTGACTTTC. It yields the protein CASSELRGSGANVLTF.

The CDR3 DNA reads as TGTGCCACCCGGACAGGGTACTACAATGAGCAGTTCTTC. This gives the protein CATRTGYYNEQFF. This rearrangement joins TRBV28 to TRBJ2-1; the match to TRBD1 covers 8 bases. J was trimmed by 3 bases and V by 10 bases; bases with no gene match: 5. The CDR3 consists of 13 residues. Germline V CDR1 and CDR2: MDHEN, SYDVKM.

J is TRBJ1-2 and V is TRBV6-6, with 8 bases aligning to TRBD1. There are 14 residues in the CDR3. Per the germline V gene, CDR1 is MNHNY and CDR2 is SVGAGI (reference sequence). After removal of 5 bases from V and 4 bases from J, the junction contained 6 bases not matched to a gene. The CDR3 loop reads CASSPGGASYGYTF. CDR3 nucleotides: TGTGCCAGCAGTCCAGGGGGCGCGAGCTATGGCTACACCTTC.

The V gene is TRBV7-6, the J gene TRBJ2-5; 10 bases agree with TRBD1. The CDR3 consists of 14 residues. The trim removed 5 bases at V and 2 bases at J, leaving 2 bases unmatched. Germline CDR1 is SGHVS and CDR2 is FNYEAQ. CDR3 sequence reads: CASSLDRGQETQYF. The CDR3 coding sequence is TGTGCCAGCAGCCTGGACAGGGGGCAAGAGACCCAGTACTTC.